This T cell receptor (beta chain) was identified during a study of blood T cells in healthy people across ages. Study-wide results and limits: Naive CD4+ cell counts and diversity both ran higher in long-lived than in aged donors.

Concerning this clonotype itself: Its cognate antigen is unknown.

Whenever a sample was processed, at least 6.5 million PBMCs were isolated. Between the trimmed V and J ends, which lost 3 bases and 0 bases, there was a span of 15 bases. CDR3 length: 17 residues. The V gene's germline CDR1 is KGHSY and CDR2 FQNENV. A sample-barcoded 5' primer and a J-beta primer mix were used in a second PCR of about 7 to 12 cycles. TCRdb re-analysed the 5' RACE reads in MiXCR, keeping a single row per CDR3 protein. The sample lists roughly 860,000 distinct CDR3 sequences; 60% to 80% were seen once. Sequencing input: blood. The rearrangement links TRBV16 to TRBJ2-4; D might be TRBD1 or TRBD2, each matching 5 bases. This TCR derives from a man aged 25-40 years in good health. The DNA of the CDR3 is TGTGCCAGCAGCCAGGGACCGTACGCGGCAGCCAAAAACATTCAGTACTTC. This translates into CASSQGPYAAAKNIQYF.